The text below deals with one T cell receptor (beta chain). This entry belongs to a study of blood T cell repertoires in COVID-19. The protocol was immunoSEQ multiplex PCR, while the TCRdb copy is restricted to in-frame clones and leaves out a portion. The table has about 41,000 clones, more than 75% seen once; the top ten hold roughly a quarter. Deletions cut 0 bases from V and 4 bases from J, with 17 bases between. CDR1 is LNHNV and CDR2 is YYDKDF in the germline V gene (reference sequence). This CDR3 has 17 residues. Source material: peripheral blood. The receptor was isolated from a man older than 75 with acute or convalescent COVID-19. This chain joins TRBV15 and TRBJ2-3; D is perhaps TRBD1 (6 bases). Here the CDR3 DNA reads TGTGCCACCAGCAGAGACCGACAGGATCCTCGGGCAGATACGCAGTATTTT. Its protein is CATSRDRQDPRADTQYF.